Presented here are 8 T cell receptor beta chains from one specimen sequenced in a study of blood T cell repertoires in COVID-19. The repertoire was sequenced with immunoSEQ multiplex PCR; TCRdb's copy has only in-frame clones and lacks some. The table includes fewer than 400,000 clones, over 90% detected once. The sequenced sample was PBMCs or T cells enriched from blood (not recorded which). These receptor sequences come from a woman in her 30s who had been exposed to COVID-19.

V is TRBV5-1 and J is TRBJ2-3, with TRBD2 matching 9 bases. Per the germline V gene, CDR1 is SGHRS and CDR2 is YFSETQ. The CDR3 is made up of 14 amino acids. The V gene end was trimmed by 4 bases and the J gene end by 2 bases; junction bases not matched to a gene: 2. The CDR3 sequence is CASSGTSFTDTQYF. The DNA for the CDR3 is TGCGCCAGCAGCGGGACTAGCTTCACAGATACGCAGTATTTT. Drawing the rest from reference TRBV5-1 and TRBJ2-3, the complete variable domain is KAGVTQTPRYLIKTRGQQVTLSCSPISGHRSVSWYQQTPGQGLQFLFEYFSETQRNKGNFPGRFSGRQFSNSRSEMNVSTLELGDSALYLCASSGTSFTDTQYFGPGTRLTVL.

V is TRBV5-1 and J is TRBJ2-3, with a possible D match to TRBD2 (6 bases). The V gene's germline CDR1 is SGHRS and CDR2 YFSETQ. With 0 bases removed from V and 3 bases from J, the gap between germline ends came to 17 bases. The CDR3 consists of 17 residues. The CDR3 sequence is CASSLGVRGGGTDTQYF. The CDR3 region has the DNA TGCGCCAGCAGCTTGGGTGTTCGGGGAGGTGGAACAGATACGCAGTATTTT.

The chain has TRBV2 and TRBJ2-7; 9 positions match TRBD2. Germline V gene data show CDR1 as SNHLY and CDR2 as FYNNEI. This CDR3 comprises 17 residues. The trim removed 1 base at V and 4 bases at J, leaving 11 bases unmatched. CDR3 in DNA: TGTGCCAGCAGTGAAGTCGATAGCGGGGGACCAAGGTACGAGCAGTACTTC. This translates into CASSEVDSGGPRYEQYF.

This clone has only one observation. The chain is built from TRBV5-1 and TRBJ1-4, with D possibly TRBD1 on 6 matching bases. V lost 4 bases and J 7 bases, leaving 11 bases between the germline ends. CDR1 and CDR2 (germline): SGHRS, YFSETQ. The CDR3 has 13 amino acids. The CDR3 DNA reads TGCGCCAGCAGCACTGCGGGGGCTGAAAAACTGTTTTTT. Its translation is CASSTAGAEKLFF.

DNA for the CDR3: TGTGCCAGCTCACCCCCCATGAGGGAAAAACTGTTTTTT. Protein product: CASSPPMREKLFF. V gene TRBV18 combines with J gene TRBJ1-4, with D unclear. Germline V lookup: CDR1 KGHSH, CDR2 LQKENI. The CDR3 sequence is 13 residues long. Trimming removed 3 bases from V and 8 bases from J, with 10 bases in between.

The chain employs TRBV4-2 and TRBJ1-3; D may be TRBD1 (5 bases). The CDR3 runs 15 residues. CDR1 is LGHNA and CDR2 is YNFKEQ in the germline V gene. V shed 0 bases and J shed 1 base, with 7 bases lying between them. CDR3 DNA sequence: TGTGCCAGCAGCCAAGACACAGGTTCTGGAAACACCATATATTTT. Its protein product is CASSQDTGSGNTIYF.

The J gene is TRBJ2-5, the V gene TRBV7-8, with 8 positions matching TRBD2. With 5 bases clipped from V and 4 bases from J, the junction kept 6 bases outside the gene matches. The CDR3 extends over 14 amino acids. Germline V gene data show CDR1 as SGHVS and CDR2 as FQNEAQ. The CDR3 bases are TGTGCCAGCAGCCGACGGGGGGGCTTAGAGACCCAGTACTTC. Amino acid sequence: CASSRRGGLETQYF.

J is TRBJ1-2 and V is TRBV11-1, with 8 bases identical to TRBD1. From germline, CDR1 is SGHAT and CDR2 FQDESV (reference sequence). V shed 8 bases and J 4 bases; nucleotides not matched to a gene: 9. This CDR3 has 14 amino acids. The CDR3 loop is CASGRTGLGYGYTF. The CDR3 DNA follows: TGTGCCAGCGGAAGGACAGGGCTGGGCTATGGCTACACCTTC.